One sample yielded the 17 T cell receptor beta chains listed below, sequenced in a study of graft-versus-host responses after intestinal transplantation. Assay used: immunoSEQ multiplex PCR; TCRdb lists only in-frame clones, some missing. The table has around 4,000 clones, about a fifth seen once; the top ten hold around 5.9%. This material consisted of alloreactive CD4+ T cells from a mixed lymphocyte reaction culture, taken before transplantation. This sample's subset: CFSE-low proliferating T cells sorted from roughly six-day pre-transplant mixed lymphocyte reaction (GvH or HvG direction). The receptors stem from a human patient who was an organ donor for intestinal transplantation.

This clone is labeled medium-sized (0.01 to 0.1%). This chain connects TRBV28 to TRBJ1-2; D might be TRBD1 (5 bases). The CDR3 contains 17 residues. Trimming stripped 4 bases from V and 5 bases from J, with 23 bases between. The V gene's germline CDR1 is MDHEN and CDR2 SYDVKM. The DNA of the CDR3 is TGTGCCAGCAGTTCCGGGGGGTCGACATCGCCGATTTATGGCTACACCTTC. Translating it yields CASSSGGSTSPIYGYTF.

The genes are TRBV5-8 and TRBJ1-5; D uncertain. Trimming removed 0 bases at V and 6 bases at J, with 7 bases between. CDR1 is SGHTS and CDR2 is YDEGEE in the germline V gene. This CDR3 has 13 residues. The CDR3 is CASSLVAGQPQHF. CDR3 nucleotide sequence: TGTGCCAGCAGCTTGGTTGCGGGTCAGCCCCAGCATTTT.

This clone has more than one count but fewer than ten. The genes are TRBV5-6 and TRBJ1-5; TRBD1 matches at 7 bases. The CDR3 runs to 13 residues. Germline V CDR1 and CDR2: SGHDT, YYEEEE. V trimming: 2 bases; J trimming: 9 bases; junction bases outside the gene matches: 5. Written as DNA, the CDR3 is TGTGCCAGCAGCTTAGGCAGGGGGTGGCCCCAGCATTTT. Translated, it gives CASSLGRGWPQHF.

In this sample, this clone turned up a few times. Germline and junction disagree at one end, which may indicate a read error. This chain uses TRBV5-1 with TRBJ2-3; D unclear. Germline CDR1 is SGHRS and CDR2 is YFSETQ. The CDR3 has 15 residues. The CDR3 region is CASSLGTASTDTQYF. The CDR3 DNA follows: TGTGCCAGCAGCTTGGGAACAGCTAGCACAGATACGCAGTATTTT.

This clone was picked up one time. The chain has TRBV4-2 and TRBJ2-3, with TRBD1 matching 7 bases. This CDR3 comprises 17 residues. The trim removed 1 base at V and 6 bases at J, leaving 13 bases unmatched. Germline assignment: CDR1 LGHNA and CDR2 YNFKEQ. The CDR3 reads CASSQALTGFVSDTQYF. The CDR3 DNA reads TGTGCCAGCAGCCAAGCGTTGACAGGGTTCGTCAGTGATACGCAGTATTTT.

This rearrangement joins TRBV11-1 to TRBJ1-4; D perhaps matches TRBD1 (6 bases). The CDR3 has 15 residues. The V end was cut by 5 bases, the J end by 1 base, with 11 bases between. Germline loops: CDR1 SGHAT, CDR2 FQDESV (reference sequence). CDR3 sequence reads: CASSLSRGTNEKLFF. Here the CDR3 DNA reads TGTGCCAGCAGCCTGAGCAGGGGAACTAATGAAAAACTGTTTTTT.

This sequence joins TRBV4-1 and TRBJ1-2, with 8 bases aligning to TRBD1. The CDR3 runs 15 residues. The germline V gene has CDR1 MGHRA and CDR2 YSYEKL. J was trimmed by 4 bases and V by 6 bases; bases with no gene match: 10. The CDR3 nucleotides read TGCGCCAGCAGTCAAACAGGGGGTGGGCTCTATGGCTACACCTTC. The encoded protein is CASSQTGGGLYGYTF.

This clone was found a few times. The chain links TRBV5-1 to TRBJ1-1; D might be TRBD1 (6 bases). The germline CDR1 and CDR2 sequences are SGHRS and YFSETQ. V gave up 0 bases and J gave up 2 bases, with 17 bases separating them. This CDR3 comprises 17 residues. The CDR3 DNA follows: TGCGCCAGCAGCTTGGAGGGACACCGGGGGGTTAACACTGAAGCTTTCTTT. It is translated as CASSLEGHRGVNTEAFF.

By share, this clone counts as large. This rearrangement joins TRBV28 to TRBJ1-6; D is ambiguous. V gave up 1 base and J gave up 8 bases, with 18 bases separating them. CDR1 and CDR2 from the germline V gene are MDHEN and SYDVKM. The CDR3 has 17 residues. The CDR3 region is CASSLYRRGRVDSPLHF. CDR3 sequence (DNA): TGTGCCAGCAGTTTATATCGACGGGGTAGAGTCGATTCACCCCTCCACTTT.

In its sample, this clone ranks as medium-sized. The rearrangement uses TRBV7-2 and TRBJ2-1, with 10 bases identical to TRBD2. The CDR3 consists of 14 residues. Germline V lookup: CDR1 SGHTA, CDR2 FQGNSA. V trimming: 5 bases; J trimming: 9 bases; junction bases outside the gene matches: 7. The CDR3 here is CASSTSGGAGEQFF. The CDR3 DNA reads as TGTGCCAGCAGCACCAGCGGGGGGGCTGGTGAGCAGTTCTTC.

This clone is termed medium-sized. This chain uses TRBV4-1 with TRBJ1-4, with 10 positions matching TRBD1. V dropped 3 bases and J dropped 5; count of bases not matched to a gene: 6. The V gene's germline CDR1 is MGHRA and CDR2 YSYEKL. The CDR3 length is 16 residues. The CDR3 sequence is CASSQDWTGGNEKLFF. The CDR3 region has the DNA TGCGCCAGCAGCCAGGATTGGACAGGGGGGAATGAAAAACTGTTTTTT.

The rearrangement links TRBV11-3 to TRBJ1-2; weak D call: TRBD1 (6 bases). Germline V gives CDR1 SGHNT, CDR2 YENEEA. The CDR3 covers 14 residues. V lost 1 base to trimming and J lost 4 bases, with 10 bases between them. The CDR3 region has the DNA TGTGCCAGCAGCTTAGCGGCGGACAGCTATGGCTACACCTTC. Its translation is CASSLAADSYGYTF.

This clone qualifies as medium-sized. The chain links TRBV7-2 to TRBJ2-5; 9 bases align to TRBD1. The germline V gene has CDR1 SGHTA and CDR2 FQGNSA. The CDR3 extends over 15 amino acids. V lost 5 bases and J lost 4; bases outside the gene matches: 8. The CDR3 region has the DNA TGTGCCAGCAGCCATTCCGGGACAGGGCCAGAGACCCAGTACTTC. Protein product: CASSHSGTGPETQYF.

The chain combines TRBV2 with TRBJ1-5, with 9 bases aligning to TRBD1. CDR1 and CDR2 from the germline V gene are SNHLY and FYNNEI. The CDR3 has 15 residues. Trimming took 4 bases from V and 2 from J; bases not matched to a gene: 3. The CDR3 here is CASSADRGGNQPQHF. The CDR3 DNA follows: TGTGCCAGCAGTGCGGACAGGGGTGGCAATCAGCCCCAGCATTTT.

The chain uses TRBV9 and TRBJ1-3, with D possibly TRBD1 on 5 matching bases. The V gene lost 3 bases and the J gene lost 0 bases, with 7 bases spanning the gap. Per germline, CDR1 SGDLS and CDR2 YYNGEE. The CDR3 loop spans 14 amino acids. In DNA form, the CDR3 reads TGTGCCAGCAGCGGGGGCGGCTCTGGAAACACCATATATTTT. Encoded protein: CASSGGGSGNTIYF.

The chain carries TRBV6-1 and TRBJ2-1; unclear D gene. The germline V gene encodes CDR1 MNHNS and CDR2 SASEGT. V was pared by 5 bases and J by 6 bases, with 8 bases between. This CDR3 is built from 12 residues. CDR3 DNA sequence: TGTGCCAGCAGTCTTACTATCAATGAGCAGTTCTTC. Protein product: CASSLTINEQFF.

This clone is labeled medium-sized. This rearrangement joins TRBV5-1 to TRBJ1-4, with D perhaps matching TRBD1 (6 bases). The length of the CDR3 is 16 residues. With 0 bases removed from V and 5 bases from J, the gap between germline ends came to 14 bases. The germline CDR1 and CDR2 sequences are SGHRS and YFSETQ. The CDR3 is CASSLAVGGLNEKLFF. As DNA, the CDR3 is TGCGCCAGCAGCTTGGCCGTCGGGGGGCTGAATGAAAAACTGTTTTTT.